The 3 T cell receptor beta chains presented below share a single source sample, sequenced in a study of OX40 agonist ivuxolimab in advanced cancers. The method was immunoSEQ multiplex PCR; TCRdb's version includes in-frame clones alone and lacks a portion of them. This sample has roughly 71,000 clones; roughly 73% occur once, and the top ten carry 1.6%. The sequencing used CD4+ or CD8+ T cells sorted from blood, collected in a trial of the OX40 agonist ivuxolimab. These receptors came from an adult with an advanced solid tumor such as melanoma, head and neck, liver or kidney cancer.

The chain carries TRBV6-1 and TRBJ1-2; 7 nucleotides line up with TRBD1. Germline assignment: CDR1 MNHNS and CDR2 SASEGT. This CDR3 has 13 residues. V was pared by 10 bases and J by 7 bases, with 12 bases of the junction left unmatched. The CDR3, as DNA: TGTGCCACCTCATCCCAGGGGGATCGTGGCTACACCTTC. Protein sequence: CATSSQGDRGYTF.

This chain uses TRBV7-4 with TRBJ2-7; D perhaps matches TRBD2 (7 bases). The V end was cut by 8 bases, the J end by 6 bases, with 20 bases between. The CDR3 runs 14 residues. CDR1 is SGHVT and CDR2 is SQSDAQ in the germline V gene. Here the CDR3 reads CASAPSGGGREQYF. The CDR3 DNA reads TGTGCCAGCGCCCCGAGTGGGGGGGGGCGCGAGCAGTACTTC.

This sequence joins TRBV10-1 and TRBJ1-1; no reliable D call. This CDR3 is 13 amino acids long. Trimming stripped 3 bases from V and 1 base from J, with 6 bases between. Germline lookup yields CDR1 WNHNN and CDR2 SYGVQD (reference sequence). Here the CDR3 reads CASSDPENTEAFF. In DNA, the CDR3 is TGCGCCAGCAGTGACCCAGAGAACACTGAAGCTTTCTTT.